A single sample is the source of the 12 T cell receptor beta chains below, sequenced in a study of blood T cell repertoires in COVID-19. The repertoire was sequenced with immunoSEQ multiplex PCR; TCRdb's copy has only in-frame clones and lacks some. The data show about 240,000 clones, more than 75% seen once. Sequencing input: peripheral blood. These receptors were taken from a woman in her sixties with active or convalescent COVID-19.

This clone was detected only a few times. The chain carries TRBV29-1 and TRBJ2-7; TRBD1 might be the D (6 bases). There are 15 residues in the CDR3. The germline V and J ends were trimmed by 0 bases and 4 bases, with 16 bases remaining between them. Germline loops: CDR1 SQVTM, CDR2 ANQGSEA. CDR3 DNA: TGCAGCGTTGAAGATCCGATGGGGGCGCATTACGAGCAGTACTTC. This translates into CSVEDPMGAHYEQYF.

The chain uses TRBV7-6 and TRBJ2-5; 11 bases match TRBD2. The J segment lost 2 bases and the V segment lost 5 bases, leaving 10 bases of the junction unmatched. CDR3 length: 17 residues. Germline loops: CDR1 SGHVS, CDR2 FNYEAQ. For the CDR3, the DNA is TGTGCCAGCAGCGGGCGGGGCTTAGCGGGGGGGCAAGAGACCCAGTACTTC. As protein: CASSGRGLAGGQETQYF.

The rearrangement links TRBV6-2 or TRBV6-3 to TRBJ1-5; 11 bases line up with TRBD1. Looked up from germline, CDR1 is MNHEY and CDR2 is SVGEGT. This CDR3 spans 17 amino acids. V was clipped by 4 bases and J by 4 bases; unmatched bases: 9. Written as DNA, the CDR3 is TGTGCCAGCAGTTTCCAGGACAGGGGGCTTTGGAATCAGCCCCAGCATTTT. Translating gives CASSFQDRGLWNQPQHF.

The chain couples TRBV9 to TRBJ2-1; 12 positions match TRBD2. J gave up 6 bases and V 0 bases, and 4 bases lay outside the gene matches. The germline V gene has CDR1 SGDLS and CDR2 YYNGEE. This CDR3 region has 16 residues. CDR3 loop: CASSVALAGGINEQFF. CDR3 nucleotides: TGTGCCAGCAGCGTAGCCCTAGCGGGGGGGATCAATGAGCAGTTCTTC.

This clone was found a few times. The CDR3 bases are TGCGCCAGCAGCTTGGAGCTGCTTTCCTACGAGCAGTACTTC. Protein: CASSLELLSYEQYF. The V gene is TRBV5-1, the J gene TRBJ2-7, with D uncertain. V was cut by 0 bases and J by 1 base, with 8 bases left in between. CDR1 and CDR2 from the germline V gene are SGHRS and YFSETQ. The CDR3 runs to 14 residues.

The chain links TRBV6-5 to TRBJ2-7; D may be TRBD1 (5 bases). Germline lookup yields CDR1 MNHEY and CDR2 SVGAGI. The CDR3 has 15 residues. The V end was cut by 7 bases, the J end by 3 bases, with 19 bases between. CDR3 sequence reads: CASIQDRTSRYEQYF. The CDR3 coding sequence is TGTGCCAGCATCCAAGACCGGACAAGCCGCTACGAGCAGTACTTC.

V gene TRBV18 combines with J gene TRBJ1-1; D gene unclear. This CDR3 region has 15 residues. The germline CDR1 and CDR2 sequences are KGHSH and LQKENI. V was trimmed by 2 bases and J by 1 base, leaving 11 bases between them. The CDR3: CASSPRDTPNTEAFF. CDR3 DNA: TGTGCCAGCTCACCAAGAGACACCCCGAACACTGAAGCTTTCTTT.

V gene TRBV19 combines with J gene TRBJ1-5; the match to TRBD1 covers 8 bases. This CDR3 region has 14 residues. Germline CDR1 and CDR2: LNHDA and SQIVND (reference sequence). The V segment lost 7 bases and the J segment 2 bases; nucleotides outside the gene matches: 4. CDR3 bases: TGTGCCAGTACCCAGGGGGCCGGCAATCAGCCCCAGCATTTT. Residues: CASTQGAGNQPQHF.

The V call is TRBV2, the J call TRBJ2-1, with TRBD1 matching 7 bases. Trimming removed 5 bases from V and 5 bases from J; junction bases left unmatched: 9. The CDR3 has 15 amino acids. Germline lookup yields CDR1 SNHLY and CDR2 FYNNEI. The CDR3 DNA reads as TGTGCCAGCAGTCTTCCGGGACAGACCAACAATGAGCAGTTCTTC. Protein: CASSLPGQTNNEQFF.

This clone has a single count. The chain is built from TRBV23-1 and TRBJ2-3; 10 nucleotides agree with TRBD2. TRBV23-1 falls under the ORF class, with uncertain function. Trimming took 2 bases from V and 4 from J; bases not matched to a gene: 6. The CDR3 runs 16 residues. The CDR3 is CASSQEKRGGPDTQYF. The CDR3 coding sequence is TGCGCCAGCAGTCAAGAAAAGCGGGGGGGCCCAGATACGCAGTATTTT.

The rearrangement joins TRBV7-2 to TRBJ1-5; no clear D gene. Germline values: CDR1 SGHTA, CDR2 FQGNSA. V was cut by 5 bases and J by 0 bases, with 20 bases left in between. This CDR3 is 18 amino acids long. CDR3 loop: CASSHYKGVLYSNQPQHF. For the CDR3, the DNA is TGTGCCAGCAGCCATTATAAAGGAGTGCTCTATAGCAATCAGCCCCAGCATTTT.

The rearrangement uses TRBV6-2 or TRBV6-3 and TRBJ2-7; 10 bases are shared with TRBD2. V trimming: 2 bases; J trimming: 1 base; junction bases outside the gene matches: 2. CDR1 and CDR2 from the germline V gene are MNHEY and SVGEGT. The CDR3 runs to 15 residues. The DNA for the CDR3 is TGTGCCAGCAGTTACCATAGCGGGGGGTCCTACGAGCAGTACTTC. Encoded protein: CASSYHSGGSYEQYF.